This TCR beta chain was captured in a study of shared clonotypes between healthy human individuals. Study overall: Serving as donors were a couple of women and three men, whose ages spanned 18 to 49.

Study outcomes and limitations: Researchers sampled only blood; tissue repertoires likely differ. Donor scarcity curtailed the genetic and exposure-history diversity represented herein. Richness estimates generally favored naive over memory subsets.

The data were produced by immunoSEQ multiplex PCR, yet TCRdb's version contains in-frame clones alone and is incomplete. The repertoire holds about 2 million clones, with roughly 95% as singletons. Germline V gene sequence: CDR1 MNHEY, CDR2 SMNVEV (reference sequence). The length of the CDR3 is 15 residues. The J segment lost 3 bases and the V segment lost 6 bases, leaving 4 bases of the junction unmatched. Positively selected for CCR7, the CD45RO-negative cells used as naive CD8 cells excluded terminally differentiated effector memory CD45RA+ cells. Points on this clone: What it binds is not known.

Sample: naive CD8+ T cells sorted from blood. V is TRBV27 and J is TRBJ2-7; 14 positions match TRBD2. The clonotype originates from a man aged 18 to 35 in good health. The DNA for the CDR3 is TGTGCCAGCAGCGGACTAGCGGGGGGAAACTACGAGCAGTACTTC. It codes for CASSGLAGGNYEQYF.